Listed here is a single T cell receptor beta chain. The V end lost 4 bases, the J end lost 0 bases, and 7 bases lay between the germline ends. The germline CDR1 and CDR2 sequences are SNHLY and FYNNEI. The length of the CDR3 is 14 residues. How the authors handled the data: Researchers report that nucleated cell counts were estimated from reference gene primer amplification. Sequencing used immunoSEQ multiplex PCR; TCRdb keeps in-frame clones, though not all of them. The DNA gave D and trimming, while V, J and clone size come from that table. The sample consists of around 250,000 clones, about four fifths of them appearing once. The data were obtained in a study of blood T cell repertoires in COVID-19. As for the study in general: Sites across the United States, Italy and Spain contributed samples from acute and convalescent COVID-19. Sources were T cells, B-cell-depleted T cells, or PBMCs; the material itself was cDNA or gDNA.

The chain has TRBV2 and TRBJ1-5; D is ambiguous. The source is a man older than 75 with acute or convalescent COVID-19. What was sequenced was peripheral blood. CDR3: CASSGGYSNQPQHF. The CDR3, as DNA: TGTGCCAGCAGTGGCGGATATAGCAATCAGCCCCAGCATTTT.